The 16 T cell receptor beta chains below all came from one sample that was sequenced in a study of T-cell reconstitution after alpha-beta-depleted transplantation in children. Researchers prepared the TCRbeta library using unique molecular identifiers, the study reports. Each CDR3 protein gets one entry after TCRdb re-called the PCR reads with MiXCR. The data contain about 400,000 distinct CDR3 sequences, about 17% of them singletons. The sequences come from PBMCs, mostly from graft donor cells, collected 360 days after TCRalphabeta/CD19-depleted stem cell transplant. The receptors stem from a boy in the first two years of life who had a stem cell transplant for Wiskott-Aldrich syndrome, so the T cells may come from the graft donor.

This clonotype was seen only a few times. V gene TRBV27 combines with J gene TRBJ2-7; 7 nucleotides match TRBD1. Germline CDR1 reads MNHEY; CDR2 reads SMNVEV (reference sequence). The CDR3 runs 14 residues. J was trimmed by 3 bases and V by 8 bases; bases with no gene match: 10. In nucleotides, the CDR3 is TGTGCCAGCGGATCCCCGGACAGGCTCTACGAGCAGTACTTC. Translated, it gives CASGSPDRLYEQYF.

The chain joins TRBV28 to TRBJ2-5, with 10 bases identical to TRBD1. Looked up from germline, CDR1 is MDHEN and CDR2 is SYDVKM. The CDR3 is made up of 15 amino acids. With V trimmed by 5 bases and J by 4 bases, 7 bases remained unmatched. CDR3 sequence (DNA): TGTGCCAGCAGTGGCGGACAGGGGGTCCGAGAGACCCAGTACTTC. Its protein is CASSGGQGVRETQYF.

This clonotype showed up just a few times. This rearrangement joins TRBV7-7 to TRBJ2-2; TRBD2 is a possible D gene (5 bases). The germline gives CDR1 SSHAT, CDR2 FNYEAQ (reference sequence). With 5 bases removed from V and 2 bases from J, the gap between germline ends came to 9 bases. CDR3 length: 14 amino acids. The CDR3 loop is CASSPRTNTGELFF. As DNA, the CDR3 is TGTGCCAGCAGCCCGCGGACTAACACCGGGGAGCTGTTTTTT.

The sample holds one count of this clonotype. This likely traces to a read error, being one base from a far larger clone. The rearrangement uses TRBV12-3 or TRBV12-4 and TRBJ2-7; D uncertain. The CDR3 sequence is 11 residues long. The CDR3 region has the DNA TGTGCCAGCAGCCTCGCTTACGAGCATTACTTC. It specifies CASSLAYEHYF.

The rearrangement links TRBV29-1 to TRBJ2-5; D unclear. CDR1 is SQVTM, CDR2 ANQGSEA, per germline. V was shortened by 4 bases and J by 1 base, with 13 bases between the two germline ends. The CDR3 runs to 14 residues. CDR3 sequence (DNA): TGCAGCGTTGTTTCGAGAGGACCCCAAGAGACCCAGTACTTC. This codes for CSVVSRGPQETQYF.

This rearrangement joins TRBV5-1 to TRBJ2-7; TRBD1 aligns across 9 bases. Germline trimming cut 4 bases from V and 3 bases from J; bases unmatched to any gene: 8. The CDR3 contains 15 residues. The germline CDR1 and CDR2 sequences are SGHRS and YFSETQ. The CDR3 coding sequence is TGCGCCAGCAGCGGCCTCGGGACAGGGAACTACGAGCAGTACTTC. It is translated as CASSGLGTGNYEQYF.

This clonotype has just a few counts. The chain employs TRBV5-1 and TRBJ2-1; the D gene is possibly TRBD2 (5 bases). Germline-derived CDR1 and CDR2 are SGHRS and YFSETQ. Trimming shortened V by 2 bases and J by 7 bases, and 16 bases separated the two germline ends. This CDR3 has 15 amino acids. The CDR3 DNA follows: TGCGCCAGCAGCTTCACTAGATCCCGACGAAATGAGCAGTTCTTC. The encoded protein is CASSFTRSRRNEQFF. Combining the CDR3 with reference TRBV5-1 and TRBJ2-1 gives the whole variable domain KAGVTQTPRYLIKTRGQQVTLSCSPISGHRSVSWYQQTPGQGLQFLFEYFSETQRNKGNFPGRFSGRQFSNSRSEMNVSTLELGDSALYLCASSFTRSRRNEQFFGPGTRLTVL.

This clonotype has a count of ten or more. This chain uses TRBV5-6 with TRBJ2-3; no firm D call. CDR3 length equals 11 residues. Germline CDR1 SGHDT, CDR2 YYEEEE. Trimming shortened V by 3 bases and J by 4 bases, and 3 bases separated the two germline ends. In nucleotides, the CDR3 is TGTGCCAGCAGCTACTCAGATACGCAGTATTTT. Amino acids: CASSYSDTQYF.

This clonotype was counted only a few times. The junction departs from germline at one end; a sequencing error may be responsible. The V and J genes are TRBV4-3 and TRBJ2-5, with a possible D match to TRBD2 (6 bases). Germline lookup yields CDR1 LGHNA and CDR2 YSLEER. The CDR3 is 13 residues long. The CDR3 protein is CASSQETGGTLYF. CDR3 nucleotides: TGCGCCAGCAGCCAAGAAACAGGAGGGACCCTGTACTTC.

This clonotype was counted between two and nine times. This chain joins TRBV6-1 and TRBJ2-3, with D unresolved. CDR1 and CDR2 from the germline V gene are MNHNS and SASEGT. Between the trimmed V and J ends, which lost 4 bases and 0 bases, there was a span of 14 bases. CDR3 length: 16 residues. DNA of the CDR3: TGTGCCAGCAGTGTTTTGAGGACCTCTAGCACAGATACGCAGTATTTT. Its translation is CASSVLRTSSTDTQYF.

This clonotype has only a few counts. The rearrangement uses TRBV24-1 and TRBJ2-2; 13 bases are shared with TRBD2. The J segment lost 7 bases and the V segment lost 7 bases, leaving 11 bases of the junction unmatched. Germline V gene data show CDR1 as KGHDR and CDR2 as SFDVKD. The CDR3 contains 17 residues. In DNA, the CDR3 is TGTGCCACCAGGGCCCATGGACTAGCGGGAGTTGGCGGGGAGCTGTTTTTT. It encodes CATRAHGLAGVGGELFF.

This clonotype was observed a few times. J is TRBJ2-1 and V is TRBV19; 9 bases align to TRBD1. The germline gives CDR1 LNHDA, CDR2 SQIVND (reference sequence). Losses at the gene ends were 6 bases for V and 8 bases for J; bases not matched to a gene: 5. The CDR3 has 13 residues. CDR3 protein: CASRDRGKDEQFF. CDR3 in DNA: TGTGCCAGTAGGGACAGGGGCAAGGATGAGCAGTTCTTC.

This clonotype came up a few times. J is TRBJ2-5 and V is TRBV4-1, with D possibly being TRBD1 or TRBD2 (6 bases each). The CDR3 runs 16 residues. Deletions cut 0 bases from V and 5 bases from J, with 16 bases between. CDR1 is MGHRA, CDR2 YSYEKL, per germline. The CDR3 region is CASSQEGRGRIETQYF. The CDR3 nucleotides are TGCGCCAGCAGCCAAGAAGGCCGGGGGCGGATCGAGACCCAGTACTTC.

A few counts support this clonotype. The chain carries TRBV20-1 and TRBJ1-5, with D possibly being TRBD1 (5 bases). Germline lookup yields CDR1 DFQATT and CDR2 SNEGSKA (reference sequence). V was clipped by 0 bases and J by 4 bases, with 10 bases between them. The CDR3 extends over 14 amino acids. The CDR3 loop is CSAREAGPNQPQHF. CDR3 nucleotide sequence: TGCAGTGCTAGAGAAGCGGGGCCTAATCAGCCCCAGCATTTT.

The V gene is TRBV24-1, the J gene TRBJ2-1; no clear D gene. V lost 4 bases, J lost 0 bases, and 12 bases lay in between. This CDR3 contains 16 residues. Germline values: CDR1 KGHDR, CDR2 SFDVKD. Here the CDR3 reads CATSESSLSSYNEQFF. The DNA of the CDR3 is TGTGCCACCAGTGAGTCGTCCTTAAGCTCCTACAATGAGCAGTTCTTC.

V gene TRBV29-1 combines with J gene TRBJ2-1, with unresolved D. Germline assignment: CDR1 SQVTM and CDR2 ANQGSEA. CDR3 length equals 16 residues. Trimming stripped 2 bases from V and 0 bases from J, with 14 bases between. CDR3 in amino acids: CSVESPTRNSYNEQFF. CDR3 in DNA: TGCAGCGTTGAATCCCCTACCAGGAACTCCTACAATGAGCAGTTCTTC.